Listed below are T cell receptor beta chains from one sample, sequenced in a study of T cell changes during pregnancy in multiple sclerosis. Assay used: immunoSEQ multiplex PCR; TCRdb lists only in-frame clones, some missing. The sample yields 45,000 or so clones, 88% seen once. Source: CD8+ T cells from peripheral blood mononuclear cells, taken after pregnancy. The receptors originated from a female donor in good health, enrolled as a control in a pregnancy study. Both conserved end residues are part of each CDR3. Each record gives: V gene, CDR3 length, clone size, D gene, J gene, CDR3 DNA, CDR3 protein. The D gene is left open where the match is weak. Where a row states a size, it is once, few, many or the class of an expanded clone; other rows omit it.

v_gene: TRBV7-9; len: 16; abundance: NA; d_gene: NA; j_gene: TRBJ2-2; CDR3nt: TGTGCCAGCAGCCCCCCGGATGGGGATGGAGGCGGGGAGCTGTTTTTT; CDR3aa: CASSPPDGDGGGELFF
v_gene: TRBV4-3; len: 19; abundance: NA; d_gene: TRBD1; j_gene: TRBJ2-1; CDR3nt: TGCGCCAGCAGCCAAGACCCGGGACAGGATTTAAGCTCCTACAATGAGCAGTTCTTC; CDR3aa: CASSQDPGQDLSSYNEQFF
v_gene: TRBV10-3; len: 11; abundance: NA; d_gene: NA; j_gene: TRBJ1-1; CDR3nt: TGTGCCATCAGTGATGAGCTTGAAGCTTTCTTT; CDR3aa: CAISDELEAFF
v_gene: TRBV4-2; len: 14; abundance: few; d_gene: TRBD1; j_gene: TRBJ2-7; CDR3nt: TGTGCCAGCACCTCTGGACAGGGTATCTACGAGCAGTACTTC; CDR3aa: CASTSGQGIYEQYF
v_gene: TRBV10-3; len: 13; abundance: NA; d_gene: NA; j_gene: TRBJ1-1; CDR3nt: TGTGCCATCAGTGGGGGGGGTTCAGCTGAAGCTTTCTTT; CDR3aa: CAISGGGSAEAFF
v_gene: TRBV28; len: 19; abundance: NA; d_gene: TRBD1; j_gene: TRBJ1-4; CDR3nt: TGTGCCAGCAGTCTAAAACGGGACAGGGGTGACTTGGTCGATGAAAAACTGTTTTTT; CDR3aa: CASSLKRDRGDLVDEKLFF
v_gene: TRBV4-3; len: 15; abundance: NA; d_gene: NA; j_gene: TRBJ1-3; CDR3nt: TGCGCCAGCAGCCAAGACACCTACTCTGGAAACACCATATATTTT; CDR3aa: CASSQDTYSGNTIYF
v_gene: TRBV11-2; len: 11; abundance: NA; d_gene: TRBD1; j_gene: TRBJ1-1; CDR3nt: TGTGCCAGCAGCGAGGGGGCAGGAGCTTTCTTT; CDR3aa: CASSEGAGAFF
v_gene: TRBV4-3; len: 18; abundance: NA; d_gene: TRBD2; j_gene: TRBJ2-3; CDR3nt: TGCGCCAGCAGCCAAGGACTAGCGGGGGGGCGGAGCACAGATACGCAGTATTTT; CDR3aa: CASSQGLAGGRSTDTQYF
v_gene: TRBV4-1; len: 17; abundance: NA; d_gene: TRBD1; j_gene: TRBJ1-5; CDR3nt: TGCGCCAGCAGCCAAGAGGACAGGCGTTATAGCAATCAGCCCCAGCATTTT; CDR3aa: CASSQEDRRYSNQPQHF
v_gene: TRBV2; len: 17; abundance: medium-sized; d_gene: NA; j_gene: TRBJ1-1; CDR3nt: TGTGCCAGCAGTTCCTCCAGACAGGACCCTAATCCATATGAAGCTTTCTTT; CDR3aa: CASSSSRQDPNPYEAFF
v_gene: TRBV7-8; len: 14; abundance: NA; d_gene: TRBD2; j_gene: TRBJ2-7; CDR3nt: TGTGCCAGCAGCTTCCGACTAGCGGGGGAAGAGCAGTACTTC; CDR3aa: CASSFRLAGEEQYF
v_gene: TRBV5-6; len: 15; abundance: NA; d_gene: NA; j_gene: TRBJ1-5; CDR3nt: TGTGCCAGCAGCTTGGCGGGGGACGGATATCAGCCCCAGCATTTT; CDR3aa: CASSLAGDGYQPQHF
v_gene: TRBV11-2; len: 14; abundance: NA; d_gene: NA; j_gene: TRBJ1-5; CDR3nt: TGTGCCAGCAGCTTAATGGGTACAGGGCAGCCCCAGCATTTT; CDR3aa: CASSLMGTGQPQHF
v_gene: TRBV9; len: 12; abundance: NA; d_gene: TRBD1; j_gene: TRBJ1-1; CDR3nt: TGTGCCAGCAGCCCCAGGGGGGCAAAAGCTTTCTTT; CDR3aa: CASSPRGAKAFF
v_gene: TRBV6-5; len: 14; abundance: NA; d_gene: NA; j_gene: TRBJ1-1; CDR3nt: TGTGCCAGCAGTTACTCGAGAAGGGGCACTGAAGCTTTCTTT; CDR3aa: CASSYSRRGTEAFF
v_gene: TRBV28; len: 15; abundance: NA; d_gene: TRBD1; j_gene: TRBJ1-5; CDR3nt: TGTGCCAGCGAAACCGGGACAGGGGCTAATCAGCCCCAGCATTTT; CDR3aa: CASETGTGANQPQHF
v_gene: TRBV4-3; len: 17; abundance: NA; d_gene: NA; j_gene: TRBJ2-4; CDR3nt: TGCGCCAGCAGCCATTGGGGGGGCGGGGAAGCCAAAAACATTCAGTACTTC; CDR3aa: CASSHWGGGEAKNIQYF
v_gene: TRBV19; len: 12; abundance: NA; d_gene: NA; j_gene: TRBJ1-5; CDR3nt: TGTGCCAGTAGTCCCTTCAATCAGCCCCAGCATTTT; CDR3aa: CASSPFNQPQHF
v_gene: TRBV4-3; len: 13; abundance: NA; d_gene: TRBD1; j_gene: TRBJ2-3; CDR3nt: TGCGCCAGCAGCCCGGGACAGACAGATACGCAGTATTTT; CDR3aa: CASSPGQTDTQYF
v_gene: TRBV7-8; len: 16; abundance: NA; d_gene: NA; j_gene: TRBJ1-5; CDR3nt: TGTGCCAGCAGCTCCAGTACAGGGCCCTTCAATCAGCCCCAGCATTTT; CDR3aa: CASSSSTGPFNQPQHF
v_gene: TRBV4-2; len: 15; abundance: NA; d_gene: NA; j_gene: TRBJ1-5; CDR3nt: TGTGCCAGCAGCCAAGAAGAAGGAGGAGGTCAGCCCCAGCATTTT; CDR3aa: CASSQEEGGGQPQHF
v_gene: TRBV5-1; len: 14; abundance: NA; d_gene: NA; j_gene: TRBJ2-7; CDR3nt: TGCGCCAGCAGCTTGGCCGAGGGATTCTACGAGCAGTACTTC; CDR3aa: CASSLAEGFYEQYF
v_gene: TRBV7-6; len: 17; abundance: NA; d_gene: NA; j_gene: TRBJ1-4; CDR3nt: TGTGCCAGCAGCTTAAATGCGGGAGGAGGGGCTAATGAAAAACTGTTTTTT; CDR3aa: CASSLNAGGGANEKLFF
v_gene: TRBV9; len: 14; abundance: NA; d_gene: NA; j_gene: TRBJ1-2; CDR3nt: TGTGCCAGCAGCGGTGGGCCCCAACCCTATGGCTACACCTTC; CDR3aa: CASSGGPQPYGYTF
v_gene: TRBV2; len: 16; abundance: NA; d_gene: NA; j_gene: TRBJ1-1; CDR3nt: TGTGCCAGCAGTCAGGGGAGGGGCAGGAGGGACACTGAAGCTTTCTTT; CDR3aa: CASSQGRGRRDTEAFF
v_gene: TRBV27; len: 15; abundance: NA; d_gene: TRBD1; j_gene: TRBJ1-3; CDR3nt: TGTGCCAGCATGAGTTGGGGGGACAGCTCAAACACCATATATTTT; CDR3aa: CASMSWGDSSNTIYF
v_gene: TRBV4-3; len: 15; abundance: NA; d_gene: NA; j_gene: TRBJ2-1; CDR3nt: TGCGCCAGCAGCCAAGATCGCGGGGACTACAATGAGCAGTTCTTC; CDR3aa: CASSQDRGDYNEQFF
v_gene: TRBV19; len: 14; abundance: NA; d_gene: TRBD1; j_gene: TRBJ1-5; CDR3nt: TGTGCCACCTCTCGACAGGGGGGGAATCAGCCCCAGCATTTT; CDR3aa: CATSRQGGNQPQHF
v_gene: TRBV6-6; len: 14; abundance: NA; d_gene: NA; j_gene: TRBJ1-1; CDR3nt: TGTGCCAGCAGTTACGGAGGGCGCGGCACTGAAGCTTTCTTT; CDR3aa: CASSYGGRGTEAFF
v_gene: TRBV9; len: 14; abundance: NA; d_gene: TRBD1; j_gene: TRBJ1-5; CDR3nt: TGTGCCAGCAGCCCCAGGGGGGTTGGGACGCCCCAGCATTTT; CDR3aa: CASSPRGVGTPQHF
v_gene: TRBV9; len: 17; abundance: NA; d_gene: NA; j_gene: TRBJ1-6; CDR3nt: TGTGCCAGCTGTCCCGGCGGGGACCCCTCCTATAATTCACCCCTCCACTTT; CDR3aa: CASCPGGDPSYNSPLHF
v_gene: TRBV4-2; len: 14; abundance: NA; d_gene: NA; j_gene: TRBJ2-1; CDR3nt: TGTGCCAGCAGCCAAGACCCCTACTACAATGAGCAGTTCTTC; CDR3aa: CASSQDPYYNEQFF
v_gene: TRBV6-5; len: 12; abundance: NA; d_gene: NA; j_gene: TRBJ2-1; CDR3nt: TGTGCCAGCATAGCTAGCAACAATGAGCAGTTCTTC; CDR3aa: CASIASNNEQFF
v_gene: TRBV4-2; len: 13; abundance: few; d_gene: NA; j_gene: TRBJ1-5; CDR3nt: TGTGCCAGCAGCCAAGATAATAATCAGCCCCAGCATTTT; CDR3aa: CASSQDNNQPQHF
v_gene: TRBV5-4; len: 13; abundance: NA; d_gene: NA; j_gene: TRBJ2-3; CDR3nt: TGTGCCAGCAGCTTCCCGTTCGGAGATACGCAGTATTTT; CDR3aa: CASSFPFGDTQYF
v_gene: TRBV11-3; len: 15; abundance: once; d_gene: TRBD2; j_gene: TRBJ2-5; CDR3nt: TGTGCCAGCAGCACCCGACTAGCGGGGAGAGAGACCCAGTACTTC; CDR3aa: CASSTRLAGRETQYF
v_gene: TRBV11-3; len: 14; abundance: NA; d_gene: TRBD1; j_gene: TRBJ2-3; CDR3nt: TGTGCCAGCAGCGATCGGACAGGGAAAGATACGCAGTATTTT; CDR3aa: CASSDRTGKDTQYF
v_gene: TRBV19; len: 15; abundance: NA; d_gene: TRBD1; j_gene: TRBJ1-1; CDR3nt: TGTGCCAGCAACCGGGACAGGGATAAGAACACTGAAGCTTTCTTT; CDR3aa: CASNRDRDKNTEAFF
v_gene: TRBV28; len: 15; abundance: NA; d_gene: TRBD1; j_gene: TRBJ1-1; CDR3nt: TGTGCCAGCAGTTTATTACAGGGGGCAGGCACTGAAGCTTTCTTT; CDR3aa: CASSLLQGAGTEAFF
v_gene: TRBV7-9; len: 18; abundance: NA; d_gene: NA; j_gene: TRBJ2-5; CDR3nt: TGTGCCAGCAGCCCCCCTAGGGTCTTATTAGGGGGCCAAGAGACCCAGTACTTC; CDR3aa: CASSPPRVLLGGQETQYF
v_gene: TRBV15; len: 18; abundance: once; d_gene: TRBD1; j_gene: TRBJ1-2; CDR3nt: TGTGCCACCAGCAGAGATCATCACAGGGGGCGGAGGGGCTATGGCTACACCTTC; CDR3aa: CATSRDHHRGRRGYGYTF
v_gene: TRBV12-5; len: 11; abundance: once; d_gene: NA; j_gene: TRBJ1-1; CDR3nt: TGTGCTAGTGGCCAGGGTACTGAAGCTTTCTTT; CDR3aa: CASGQGTEAFF
v_gene: TRBV10-3; len: 16; abundance: NA; d_gene: NA; j_gene: TRBJ2-3; CDR3nt: TGTGCCATCACCGAAACGGCTGGGGCTAGCACAGATACGCAGTATTTT; CDR3aa: CAITETAGASTDTQYF
v_gene: TRBV7-8; len: 15; abundance: NA; d_gene: TRBD1; j_gene: TRBJ1-3; CDR3nt: TGTGCCAGCAGCCTCGGGACAGGGGGAGGAAACACCATATATTTT; CDR3aa: CASSLGTGGGNTIYF
v_gene: TRBV7-3; len: 14; abundance: NA; d_gene: TRBD1; j_gene: TRBJ1-1; CDR3nt: TGTGCCAGCAGCCAAACAGGGGGAAACACTGAAGCTTTCTTT; CDR3aa: CASSQTGGNTEAFF
v_gene: TRBV4-3; len: 17; abundance: few; d_gene: TRBD2; j_gene: TRBJ2-1; CDR3nt: TGCGCCAGCAGCCAAGGGACTAGCGGGGAAAGAGACAATGAGCAGTTCTTC; CDR3aa: CASSQGTSGERDNEQFF
v_gene: TRBV4-3; len: 16; abundance: once; d_gene: TRBD2; j_gene: TRBJ2-7; CDR3nt: TGCGCCAGCAGCCAAGAAATGGCTAGCGGGAGCTACGAGCAGTACTTC; CDR3aa: CASSQEMASGSYEQYF
v_gene: TRBV27; len: 15; abundance: NA; d_gene: NA; j_gene: TRBJ1-5; CDR3nt: TGTGCCAGCAGTTTAGCCGCAGGGAGGCGTCAGACCCAGCATTTT; CDR3aa: CASSLAAGRRQTQHF
v_gene: TRBV4-3; len: 18; abundance: NA; d_gene: TRBD1; j_gene: TRBJ2-2; CDR3nt: TGCGCCAGCAGCCAAGATGTGGGACAGGGGGCGGGCACCGGGGAGCTGTTTTTT; CDR3aa: CASSQDVGQGAGTGELFF
v_gene: TRBV9; len: 16; abundance: NA; d_gene: TRBD2; j_gene: TRBJ2-3; CDR3nt: TGTGCCAGCAGCATATTAGCGGGGGGTATCACAGATACGCAGTATTTT; CDR3aa: CASSILAGGITDTQYF
v_gene: TRBV6-1; len: 13; abundance: NA; d_gene: TRBD1; j_gene: TRBJ1-1; CDR3nt: TGTGCCAGCAGGAGGGACAGGGCGGCTGAAGCTTTCTTT; CDR3aa: CASRRDRAAEAFF
v_gene: TRBV7-9; len: 16; abundance: NA; d_gene: TRBD2; j_gene: TRBJ2-2; CDR3nt: TGTGCCAGCAGCTTAGAACTAGCGGGGTTCGACGGGGAGCTGTTTTTT; CDR3aa: CASSLELAGFDGELFF
v_gene: TRBV30; len: 12; abundance: NA; d_gene: NA; j_gene: TRBJ1-2; CDR3nt: TGTGCCTGGAGTGTGGGGGCAGGTGGCTACACCTTC; CDR3aa: CAWSVGAGGYTF
v_gene: TRBV5-4; len: 14; abundance: NA; d_gene: TRBD2; j_gene: TRBJ2-7; CDR3nt: TGTGCCAGCAGCTTCCGCGGGGGGGCGGGGGAGCAGTACTTC; CDR3aa: CASSFRGGAGEQYF
v_gene: TRBV4-3; len: 15; abundance: NA; d_gene: NA; j_gene: TRBJ2-3; CDR3nt: TGCGCCAGCAGCCAAGTTGAGGGGGGGCCAGATACGCAGTATTTT; CDR3aa: CASSQVEGGPDTQYF
v_gene: TRBV30; len: 14; abundance: NA; d_gene: TRBD1; j_gene: TRBJ2-5; CDR3nt: TGTGCCTGGAGTCCAGGGACAGGGCCCGAGACCCAGTACTTC; CDR3aa: CAWSPGTGPETQYF
v_gene: TRBV7-2; len: 15; abundance: few; d_gene: NA; j_gene: TRBJ1-6; CDR3nt: TGTGCCAGCAGCCTTTTTAAGGGGGATAATTCACCCCTCCACTTT; CDR3aa: CASSLFKGDNSPLHF
v_gene: TRBV4-1; len: 14; abundance: NA; d_gene: TRBD1; j_gene: TRBJ1-6; CDR3nt: TGCGCCAGCAGCCAAGAACAGGGGAATTCACCCCTCCACTTT; CDR3aa: CASSQEQGNSPLHF